The T cell receptor beta chain under discussion was sequenced for a study of T cell changes during pregnancy in multiple sclerosis. This CDR3 has 16 amino acids. Germline loops: CDR1 SNHLY, CDR2 FYNNEI. Trimming at V came to 6 bases and at J to 6 bases, leaving 11 bases not matched to a gene. Sequenced by immunoSEQ multiplex PCR; TCRdb stores in-frame clones only, minus some. The data hold around 100,000 clones, with about 90% observed a single time. Sequencing was performed on peripheral blood, taken after pregnancy. The source of this sequence is a female donor with multiple sclerosis, enrolled in a pregnancy study. The chain joins TRBV2 to TRBJ2-2, with 9 bases lining up with TRBD1. The CDR3 nucleotides read TGTGCCAGCAGGGCGTTGACAGGGGGAAGCGCCGGGGAGCTGTTTTTT. It codes for CASRALTGGSAGELFF.